Sequencing of this TCR beta chain was carried out in a study of CD8 T cells in Susac syndrome. Study-level results: CD4+ T cell repertoires in Susac syndrome exhibited no evidence of clonal expansion.

CDR1 and CDR2 (germline): LGHNA, YSLEER. This CDR3 has 16 residues. V was clipped by 0 bases and J by 5 bases, with 16 bases between them. As to this clonotype: The antigen remains undetermined.

An input of about 0.45 to 1 ug of RNA was subjected to reverse transcription using random hexamers. Amplification of the TCR beta CDR3 was carried out by immunoSEQ multiplex PCR, which spanned a total of 54 Vbeta and 13 Jbeta segments. From the immunoSEQ multiplex PCR reads, TCRdb called clonotypes with MiXCR, one entry per CDR3 protein. This table has just over 150,000 distinct CDR3 sequences, roughly 96% appearing once. The sequenced material came from CD4+ T cells from PBMCs. The TCR originated in a human donor with Susac syndrome. The chain combines TRBV4-3 with TRBJ2-5; D is possibly TRBD2 (6 bases). CDR3 in amino acids: CASSQDPGLQGETQYF. As DNA, the CDR3 is TGCGCCAGCAGCCAAGATCCGGGACTGCAAGGGGAGACCCAGTACTTC.